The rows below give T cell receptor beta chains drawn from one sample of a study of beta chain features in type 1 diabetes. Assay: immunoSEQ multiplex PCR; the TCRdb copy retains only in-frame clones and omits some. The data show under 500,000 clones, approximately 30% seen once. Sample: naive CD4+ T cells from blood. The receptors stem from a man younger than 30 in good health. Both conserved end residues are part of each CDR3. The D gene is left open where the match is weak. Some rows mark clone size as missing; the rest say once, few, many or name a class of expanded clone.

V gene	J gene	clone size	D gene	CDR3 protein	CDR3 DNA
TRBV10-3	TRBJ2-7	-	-	CAISLSGALYEQYF	TGTGCCATCAGCCTTTCGGGAGCCCTTTACGAGCAGTACTTC
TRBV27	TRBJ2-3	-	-	CASTKSLASLDTQYF	TGTGCCAGCACCAAATCTCTAGCGTCCCTAGATACGCAGTATTTT
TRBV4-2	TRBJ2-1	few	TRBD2	CASSRWTSGMTYNEQFF	TGTGCCAGCAGCCGCTGGACTAGCGGGATGACCTACAATGAGCAGTTCTTC
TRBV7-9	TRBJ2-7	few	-	CASSLDSSYEQYF	TGTGCCAGCAGCCTCGACAGTAGCTACGAGCAGTACTTC
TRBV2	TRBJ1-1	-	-	CASSAQRDSRWTEAFF	TGTGCCAGCAGCGCGCAGAGGGACTCACGGTGGACTGAAGCTTTCTTT
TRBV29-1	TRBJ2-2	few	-	CSGLPNTGELFF	TGCAGCGGGCTTCCGAACACCGGGGAGCTGTTTTTT
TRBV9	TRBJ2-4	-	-	CASSAGIAKNIQYF	TGTGCCAGCAGCGCCGGAATAGCCAAAAACATTCAGTACTTC
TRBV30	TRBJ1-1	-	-	CAWVYSMNTEAFF	TGTGCCTGGGTCTACAGCATGAACACTGAAGCTTTCTTT
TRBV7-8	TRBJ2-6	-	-	CASSLEYSGANVLTF	TGTGCCAGCAGCTTAGAGTACTCTGGGGCCAACGTCCTGACTTTC
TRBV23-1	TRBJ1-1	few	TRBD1	CASSQSAGGNTEAFF	TGCGCCAGCAGTCAATCGGCAGGGGGGAACACTGAAGCTTTCTTT
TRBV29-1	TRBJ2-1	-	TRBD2	CSVPRLAGVDYNEQFF	TGCAGCGTCCCCCGACTAGCGGGAGTCGATTACAATGAGCAGTTCTTC
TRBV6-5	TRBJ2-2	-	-	CASSGNWGTGELFF	TGTGCCAGCTCAGGGAACTGGGGGACCGGGGAGCTGTTTTTT
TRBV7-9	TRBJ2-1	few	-	CASSLYQDTDEQFF	TGTGCCAGCAGCCTATACCAGGACACGGATGAGCAGTTCTTC
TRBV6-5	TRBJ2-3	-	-	CASSSPGLGTDTQYF	TGTGCCAGCAGTTCCCCCGGACTGGGCACAGATACGCAGTATTTT
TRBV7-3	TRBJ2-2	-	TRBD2	CASSPGTSAGELFF	TGTGCCAGCAGTCCCGGGACTAGCGCCGGGGAGCTGTTTTTT
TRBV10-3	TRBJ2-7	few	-	CAINGGGHEQYF	TGTGCCATCAATGGAGGGGGCCACGAGCAGTACTTC
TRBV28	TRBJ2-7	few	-	CASSPRASSYEQYF	TGTGCCAGCAGCCCGAGGGCTAGCTCCTACGAGCAGTACTTC
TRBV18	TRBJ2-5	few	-	CASSPDVQETQYF	TGTGCCAGCTCACCGGACGTACAAGAGACCCAGTACTTC
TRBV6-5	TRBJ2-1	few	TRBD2	CASSYPSRGVPTEQFF	TGTGCCAGCAGTTACCCTAGTCGGGGGGTTCCGACTGAGCAGTTCTTC
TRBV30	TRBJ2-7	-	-	CAWSPSSYEQYF	TGTGCCTGGAGCCCCAGTTCCTACGAGCAGTACTTC
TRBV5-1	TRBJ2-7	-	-	CASSLDRASYEQYF	TGCGCCAGCAGCTTGGACAGGGCGAGCTACGAGCAGTACTTC
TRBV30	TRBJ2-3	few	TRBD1	CAWSVQGATDTQYF	TGTGCCTGGAGTGTCCAGGGGGCCACAGATACGCAGTATTTT
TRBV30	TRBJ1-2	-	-	CAWSRVGYGYTF	TGTGCCTGGTCGAGGGTGGGGTATGGCTACACCTTC
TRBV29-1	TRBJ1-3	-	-	CSVGVGGSGNTIYF	TGCAGCGTTGGTGTTGGCGGCTCTGGAAACACCATATATTTT
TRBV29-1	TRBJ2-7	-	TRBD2	CSVGLRLAGVGEQYF	TGCAGCGTGGGATTGAGGCTAGCGGGAGTGGGCGAGCAGTACTTC
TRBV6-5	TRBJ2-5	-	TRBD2	CASSYDGLAVQYF	TGTGCCAGCAGTTACGATGGACTAGCAGTTCAGTACTTC
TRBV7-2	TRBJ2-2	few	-	CASVGRGFAGELFF	TGTGCCAGCGTGGGTCGGGGTTTTGCCGGGGAGCTGTTTTTT
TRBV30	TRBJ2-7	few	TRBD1	CAWSRDSGPYEQYF	TGTGCCTGGAGTAGGGACAGTGGGCCCTACGAGCAGTACTTC
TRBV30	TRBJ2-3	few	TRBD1	CAWSDPRTGSTDTQYF	TGTGCCTGGAGTGACCCACGGACAGGGAGCACAGATACGCAGTATTTT
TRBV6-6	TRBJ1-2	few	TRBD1	CASSPSNRGLYGYTF	TGTGCCAGCAGCCCTAGCAACAGGGGGCTCTATGGCTACACCTTC
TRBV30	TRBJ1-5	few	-	CACGTQSTHQPQHF	TGTGCCTGCGGGACGCAATCAACTCATCAGCCCCAGCATTTT
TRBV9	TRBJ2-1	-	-	CASSALIGSYNEQFF	TGTGCCAGCAGCGCCCTCATCGGCTCCTACAATGAGCAGTTCTTC
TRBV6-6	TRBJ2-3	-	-	CASSYSPGGHPMHYF	TGTGCCAGCAGTTACTCCCCCGGAGGCCACCCCATGCATTATTTT
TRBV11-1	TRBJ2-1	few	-	CASSYGLPYNEQFF	TGTGCCAGCAGCTACGGACTACCATACAATGAGCAGTTCTTC
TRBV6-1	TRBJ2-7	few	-	CASSEVTTYEQYF	TGTGCCAGCAGTGAAGTCACAACCTACGAGCAGTACTTC
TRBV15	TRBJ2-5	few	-	CATSRDKGEETQYF	TGTGCCACCAGCAGAGATAAGGGGGAAGAGACCCAGTACTTC
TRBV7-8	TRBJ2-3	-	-	CASSLVSRVDTQYF	TGTGCCAGCAGCTTAGTCAGCAGGGTAGATACGCAGTATTTT
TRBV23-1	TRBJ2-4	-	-	CASRKGAPAKNIQYF	TGCGCCAGCCGGAAGGGCGCCCCTGCCAAAAACATTCAGTACTTC
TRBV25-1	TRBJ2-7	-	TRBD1	CASSGTGLTYEQYF	TGTGCCAGCAGTGGGACAGGGCTGACCTACGAGCAGTACTTC
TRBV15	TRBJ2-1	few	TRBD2	CATSREAGAYNEQFF	TGTGCCACCAGCAGAGAAGCGGGAGCCTACAATGAGCAGTTCTTC
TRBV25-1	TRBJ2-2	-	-	CASSELAQNTGELFF	TGTGCCAGCAGTGAATTAGCACAAAACACCGGGGAGCTGTTTTTT
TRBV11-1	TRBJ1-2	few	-	CASSLGGAMAYGYTF	TGTGCCAGCAGCCTAGGCGGGGCGATGGCCTATGGCTACACCTTC
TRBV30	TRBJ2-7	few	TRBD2	CAWGTSGHEQYF	TGTGCCTGGGGGACTAGCGGTCACGAGCAGTACTTC
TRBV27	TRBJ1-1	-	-	CASSSPRLAGKGTEAFF	TGTGCCAGCAGTTCCCCTCGCCTGGCAGGGAAAGGGACTGAAGCTTTCTTT
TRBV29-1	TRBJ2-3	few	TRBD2	CSVEASGSYTDTQYF	TGCAGCGTTGAAGCTAGCGGGAGCTACACAGATACGCAGTATTTT
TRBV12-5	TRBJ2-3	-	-	CASGLWGSTDTQYF	TGTGCTAGTGGTTTGTGGGGAAGCACAGATACGCAGTATTTT
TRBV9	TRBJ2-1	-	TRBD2	CASSVSGLNEQFF	TGTGCCAGCAGCGTTAGCGGGTTGAATGAGCAGTTCTTC
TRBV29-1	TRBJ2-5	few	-	CSGVTGWETQYF	TGCAGCGGAGTCACGGGCTGGGAGACCCAGTACTTC
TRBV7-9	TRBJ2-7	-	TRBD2	CASSLGGLAGGHEQYF	TGTGCCAGCAGCTTAGGAGGACTAGCGGGAGGCCACGAGCAGTACTTC
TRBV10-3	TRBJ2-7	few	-	CAISRDPSYEQYF	TGTGCCATCTCCAGGGATCCCTCCTACGAGCAGTACTTC
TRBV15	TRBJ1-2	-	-	CATSRDLANYGYTF	TGTGCCACCAGCAGGGACCTCGCTAACTATGGCTACACCTTC
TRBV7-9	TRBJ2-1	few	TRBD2	CASSSLAGVGFF	TGTGCCAGCAGCTCCCTAGCGGGAGTGGGTTTCTTC
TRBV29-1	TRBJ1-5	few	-	CSVVVGSNQPQHF	TGCAGCGTTGTAGTCGGAAGCAATCAGCCCCAGCATTTT